The rows below give T cell receptor beta chains drawn from one sample of a study of blood T cell repertoires in COVID-19. Clones were sequenced by immunoSEQ multiplex PCR, and TCRdb holds only the in-frame ones, with some missing. Here the sample spans tens of thousands of clones, around 83% being singletons. Sequencing input: peripheral blood. All receptors derive from a man aged 50 to 60 with active COVID-19. CDR3s include the opening cysteine and the closing phenylalanine or tryptophan. Fields, in order: CDR3 protein, CDR3 DNA, J gene, V gene, D gene, clone size. D genes are given only for firm matches. For some rows the clone size is stated as once, few or many, or as a class when expanded; others skip it.

cdr3_aa: CASQREGAGNTIYF
cdr3_nt: TGTGCCAGCCAGAGGGAGGGAGCTGGAAACACCATATATTTT
j_call: TRBJ1-3
v_call: TRBV9
d_call: NA
clone_size: NA

cdr3_aa: CASSPIAGGPYEQYF
cdr3_nt: TGTGCCAGCAGCCCTATAGCGGGAGGGCCTTACGAGCAGTACTTC
j_call: TRBJ2-7
v_call: TRBV4-2
d_call: TRBD2
clone_size: NA

cdr3_aa: CASSLVTGAGTDTQYF
cdr3_nt: TGTGCCAGCAGCTTAGTTACTGGAGCCGGCACAGATACGCAGTATTTT
j_call: TRBJ2-3
v_call: TRBV7-8
d_call: NA
clone_size: NA

cdr3_aa: CASSRATANTEAFF
cdr3_nt: TGTGCCAGCAGCCGAGCGACAGCGAACACTGAAGCTTTCTTT
j_call: TRBJ1-1
v_call: TRBV3-1/TRBV3-2
d_call: NA
clone_size: few

cdr3_aa: CASSLLRVAAGELFF
cdr3_nt: TGTGCCAGCAGTCTCTTGCGGGTCGCCGCCGGGGAGCTGTTTTTT
j_call: TRBJ2-2
v_call: TRBV6-5
d_call: NA
clone_size: NA

cdr3_aa: CASSLVRGQPVSEAFF
cdr3_nt: TGTGCCAGCAGCTTAGTTAGGGGACAGCCCGTATCTGAAGCTTTCTTT
j_call: TRBJ1-1
v_call: TRBV7-9
d_call: TRBD1
clone_size: NA

cdr3_aa: CASSEARQGFYGNTIYF
cdr3_nt: TGTGCCAGCAGTGAAGCGCGACAGGGGTTTTATGGAAACACCATATATTTT
j_call: TRBJ1-3
v_call: TRBV6-1
d_call: TRBD1
clone_size: few

cdr3_aa: CASSLAHYRTGPVYLTNEKLFF
cdr3_nt: TGTGCCAGCAGCTTAGCGCACTACCGGACAGGGCCGGTGTACTTAACTAATGAAAAACTGTTTTTT
j_call: TRBJ1-4
v_call: TRBV7-8
d_call: TRBD1
clone_size: NA

cdr3_aa: CASSMRQGEAFF
cdr3_nt: TGTGCCAGCAGCATGAGACAGGGGGAGGCTTTCTTT
j_call: TRBJ1-1
v_call: TRBV7-2
d_call: TRBD1
clone_size: once

cdr3_aa: CASTRPGQGSNTGELFF
cdr3_nt: TGTGCCAGCACCCGGCCAGGTCAGGGGTCGAACACCGGGGAGCTGTTTTTT
j_call: TRBJ2-2
v_call: TRBV2
d_call: NA
clone_size: few

cdr3_aa: CASSQGGAEAFF
cdr3_nt: TGTGCCAGCAGTCAGGGGGGAGCTGAAGCTTTCTTT
j_call: TRBJ1-1
v_call: TRBV2
d_call: TRBD1
clone_size: once

cdr3_aa: CASNRGWNYEQYF
cdr3_nt: TGTGCCAGTAACAGGGGCTGGAACTACGAGCAGTACTTC
j_call: TRBJ2-7
v_call: TRBV19
d_call: TRBD1
clone_size: NA

cdr3_aa: CASRPYPATNEKLFF
cdr3_nt: TGTGCCAGCAGACCCTATCCGGCAACTAATGAAAAACTGTTTTTT
j_call: TRBJ1-4
v_call: TRBV28
d_call: NA
clone_size: NA

cdr3_aa: CASSETDREDAYGYTF
cdr3_nt: TGTGCCAGCAGTGAGACAGACAGGGAAGATGCCTATGGCTACACCTTC
j_call: TRBJ1-2
v_call: TRBV25-1
d_call: TRBD1
clone_size: NA

cdr3_aa: CASSLATSGPQETQYF
cdr3_nt: TGTGCCAGCAGCCTCGCTACTAGCGGGCCCCAAGAGACCCAGTACTTC
j_call: TRBJ2-5
v_call: TRBV6-2/TRBV6-3
d_call: TRBD2
clone_size: NA

cdr3_aa: CASSLDRVDTQYF
cdr3_nt: TGTGCCAGCAGCTTAGACAGGGTGGATACGCAGTATTTT
j_call: TRBJ2-3
v_call: TRBV7-8
d_call: NA
clone_size: NA

cdr3_aa: CASSFNRGSLYNEQFF
cdr3_nt: TGCGCCAGCAGCTTCAATCGGGGGAGCCTCTACAATGAGCAGTTCTTC
j_call: TRBJ2-1
v_call: TRBV5-1
d_call: NA
clone_size: NA

cdr3_aa: CASSPGLAGSAGETQYF
cdr3_nt: TGCGCCAGCAGCCCAGGGCTAGCGGGAAGCGCGGGAGAGACCCAGTACTTC
j_call: TRBJ2-5
v_call: TRBV5-1
d_call: TRBD2
clone_size: NA

cdr3_aa: CASSTGTSGSPFNEQFF
cdr3_nt: TGCGCCAGCAGCACCGGGACTAGCGGGAGCCCGTTCAATGAGCAGTTCTTC
j_call: TRBJ2-1
v_call: TRBV5-1
d_call: TRBD2
clone_size: NA

cdr3_aa: CASSLGLNSYNEQFF
cdr3_nt: TGCGCCAGCAGCTTGGGGCTGAACTCCTACAATGAGCAGTTCTTC
j_call: TRBJ2-1
v_call: TRBV5-1
d_call: NA
clone_size: once

cdr3_aa: CASSEGLAVYF
cdr3_nt: TGTGCCAGCAGTGAAGGACTAGCCGTGTACTTC
j_call: TRBJ2-5
v_call: TRBV6-1
d_call: TRBD2
clone_size: NA

cdr3_aa: CASSTPGGPGGELFF
cdr3_nt: TGTGCCAGCAGTACGCCCGGGGGTCCGGGCGGGGAGCTGTTTTTT
j_call: TRBJ2-2
v_call: TRBV27
d_call: NA
clone_size: NA

cdr3_aa: CASSLDRETQYF
cdr3_nt: TGCGCCAGCAGCTTGGACCGGGAGACCCAGTACTTC
j_call: TRBJ2-5
v_call: TRBV5-1
d_call: NA
clone_size: NA

cdr3_aa: CASSGPTADRNEQFF
cdr3_nt: TGTGCCAGCAGTGGGCCCACCGCGGATCGTAATGAGCAGTTCTTC
j_call: TRBJ2-1
v_call: TRBV2
d_call: NA
clone_size: NA

cdr3_aa: CASSPLSGRITGELFF
cdr3_nt: TGTGCCAGCAGCCCGCTTAGCGGGAGAATCACCGGGGAGCTGTTTTTT
j_call: TRBJ2-2
v_call: TRBV7-2
d_call: TRBD2
clone_size: NA

cdr3_aa: CASSPTGLSSGANVLTF
cdr3_nt: TGTGCCAGCAGCCCGACGGGTTTGAGCTCTGGGGCCAACGTCCTGACTTTC
j_call: TRBJ2-6
v_call: TRBV9
d_call: NA
clone_size: NA

cdr3_aa: CASSYSYRTGADEQYF
cdr3_nt: TGTGCCAGCAGTTACTCGTACCGGACAGGGGCGGACGAGCAGTACTTC
j_call: TRBJ2-7
v_call: TRBV6-5
d_call: TRBD1
clone_size: NA

cdr3_aa: CASSLDGDSNQPQHF
cdr3_nt: TGTGCCAGCAGCTTGGACGGTGATAGCAATCAGCCCCAGCATTTT
j_call: TRBJ1-5
v_call: TRBV5-5
d_call: NA
clone_size: few

cdr3_aa: CASSPRLAGEFTYEQYF
cdr3_nt: TGTGCCAGCAGCCCCCGACTAGCGGGAGAATTCACCTACGAGCAGTACTTC
j_call: TRBJ2-7
v_call: TRBV3-1/TRBV3-2
d_call: TRBD2
clone_size: NA

cdr3_aa: CASSSRDSYNEQFF
cdr3_nt: TGCGCCAGCAGCTCCCGGGACTCTTACAATGAGCAGTTCTTC
j_call: TRBJ2-1
v_call: TRBV4-1
d_call: NA
clone_size: NA

cdr3_aa: CASSPRQGAYNEQFF
cdr3_nt: TGTGCCAGCTCACCTCGACAGGGTGCCTACAATGAGCAGTTCTTC
j_call: TRBJ2-1
v_call: TRBV18
d_call: TRBD1
clone_size: few

cdr3_aa: CASSLVAGVNYGYTF
cdr3_nt: TGCGCCAGCAGCTTGGTGGCAGGGGTGAACTATGGCTACACCTTC
j_call: TRBJ1-2
v_call: TRBV5-1
d_call: NA
clone_size: NA

cdr3_aa: CASSTGLAGNTGELFF
cdr3_nt: TGTGCCAGCAGCACAGGACTAGCGGGAAACACCGGGGAGCTGTTTTTT
j_call: TRBJ2-2
v_call: TRBV7-7
d_call: TRBD2
clone_size: NA

cdr3_aa: CSVGEETQYF
cdr3_nt: TGCAGCGTTGGCGAAGAGACCCAGTACTTC
j_call: TRBJ2-5
v_call: TRBV29-1
d_call: NA
clone_size: NA

cdr3_aa: CASSYHRGGDTGELFF
cdr3_nt: TGTGCCAGCAGTTACCACAGGGGAGGAGACACCGGGGAGCTGTTTTTT
j_call: TRBJ2-2
v_call: TRBV6-5
d_call: NA
clone_size: NA

cdr3_aa: CASSPPTGGGETQYF
cdr3_nt: TGTGCCAGCAGCCCTCCTACAGGGGGAGGGGAGACCCAGTACTTC
j_call: TRBJ2-5
v_call: TRBV7-6
d_call: NA
clone_size: NA

cdr3_aa: CASLPGQGSPEAFF
cdr3_nt: TGTGCCAGCTTACCGGGACAGGGGAGCCCTGAAGCTTTCTTT
j_call: TRBJ1-1
v_call: TRBV18
d_call: TRBD1
clone_size: NA

cdr3_aa: CARGQGSSGTQYF
cdr3_nt: TGTGCCAGAGGACAGGGGTCGTCAGGGACCCAGTACTTC
j_call: TRBJ2-5
v_call: TRBV6-5
d_call: TRBD1
clone_size: NA

cdr3_aa: CASSSFRGGGETQYF
cdr3_nt: TGTGCCAGCAGTTCCTTTCGGGGGGGAGGAGAGACCCAGTACTTC
j_call: TRBJ2-5
v_call: TRBV6-5
d_call: TRBD2
clone_size: NA

cdr3_aa: CASSLLTGLTSSGANVLTF
cdr3_nt: TGTGCCAGCAGTCTGCTCACGGGACTGACCTCTTCTGGGGCCAACGTCCTGACTTTC
j_call: TRBJ2-6
v_call: TRBV28
d_call: NA
clone_size: NA

cdr3_aa: CASSRDSLLAGELFF
cdr3_nt: TGTGCCAGCAGTCGGGACAGCCTACTAGCCGGGGAGCTGTTTTTT
j_call: TRBJ2-2
v_call: TRBV6-5
d_call: TRBD1
clone_size: NA

cdr3_aa: CASSKDRGGIRQETQYF
cdr3_nt: TGTGCCAGCAGTAAGGACAGGGGAGGGATTAGGCAAGAGACCCAGTACTTC
j_call: TRBJ2-5
v_call: TRBV27
d_call: TRBD1
clone_size: NA

cdr3_aa: CASSLGTGKYNEQFF
cdr3_nt: TGTGCCAGCAGCCTGGGGACAGGAAAGTACAATGAGCAGTTCTTC
j_call: TRBJ2-1
v_call: TRBV11-2
d_call: TRBD1
clone_size: NA

cdr3_aa: CATSDNGLAGDNEQFF
cdr3_nt: TGTGCCACCAGTGATAACGGACTAGCGGGGGACAATGAGCAGTTCTTC
j_call: TRBJ2-1
v_call: TRBV24-1
d_call: TRBD2
clone_size: NA

cdr3_aa: CASPTLAGGYNEQFF
cdr3_nt: TGTGCCAGTCCGACGCTAGCGGGAGGGTACAATGAGCAGTTCTTC
j_call: TRBJ2-1
v_call: TRBV21-1
d_call: NA
clone_size: NA

cdr3_aa: CASTGGTPETQYF
cdr3_nt: TGTGCCAGCACAGGAGGGACTCCGGAGACCCAGTACTTC
j_call: TRBJ2-5
v_call: TRBV7-2
d_call: NA
clone_size: NA